The entry that follows covers one T cell receptor beta chain sequence. This specimen belongs to a study of blood T cell repertoires in COVID-19. Overall study: PBMCs, B-cell-depleted T cells, or T cells provided the cDNA or gDNA that made up the material.

Per the original data handling: Reference gene primers were amplified, and this amplification served to estimate nucleated cell counts. Some clones are missing from TCRdb's copy, which holds only in-frame ones; the method was immunoSEQ multiplex PCR. That table is the source of V, J and clone size, and D and trimming were worked out from the DNA. The table has about 50,000 clones, 85% to 90% seen once. V was pared by 5 bases and J by 7 bases, with 7 bases of the junction left unmatched. Germline V gene sequence: CDR1 SGHNT, CDR2 YENEEA. The CDR3 contains 14 residues. Material: peripheral blood. The chain combines TRBV11-3 with TRBJ1-2, with 10 positions matching TRBD1. The clonotype originates from a human donor in a cohort sampled during active COVID-19. In DNA, the CDR3 is TGTGCCAGCAGCCTGAGACAGGGGGCGACTGGCTACACCTTC. Translating it yields CASSLRQGATGYTF.